The T cell receptor beta chain under discussion was sequenced for a study of T cells after posttransplantation cyclophosphamide. Study results and limitations: TRB overlap between skin or GI tissue T cells and blood was limited. Recipient CMV seropositivity and CMV reactivation strongly tracked TRB clonality.

This CDR3 contains 17 residues. V lost 6 bases and J lost 5, with 22 bases in between. The germline V gene has CDR1 MGHDK and CDR2 SYGVNS. Sequenced by immunoSEQ multiplex PCR; TCRdb stores in-frame clones only, minus some. This repertoire holds 20,000 to 30,000 clones, and none appear only once. This clone has at least ten counts. Its cognate antigen is unknown. Sequenced material: PBMCs. This sequence joins TRBV25-1 and TRBJ2-2; possibly TRBD2 for D (6 bases). The TCR was taken from a man aged 45-65 years in good health, CMV-negative, and a related stem cell transplant donor. CDR3 in amino acids: CASSARTGTYRTGELFF. In DNA form, the CDR3 reads TGTGCCAGCAGCGCTCGGACCGGGACTTATAGAACCGGGGAGCTGTTTTTT.